This T cell receptor (beta chain) was identified in a study of shared clonotypes between healthy human individuals. The deep-level immunoSEQ assay was used. DNA at around 190 ng, 25,000 to 35,000 T cell genomes, went into sorted-subset replicate PCRs. Generated by immunoSEQ multiplex PCR, the TCRdb table keeps only in-frame clones and is missing some. Seen here are millions of clones, more than 80% observed once, and the top ten hold roughly 0.14%. CD4+ cell separation produced CD45RA+ naive and CD45RA-negative memory subsets. Trimming left V 10 bases short and J 0 bases short, with 12 bases between. The germline gives CDR1 ENHRY, CDR2 SYGVKD. The CDR3 spans 14 residues.

What was sequenced was naive CD4+ T cells sorted from blood. Subset defined: CD45RA+ positively selected. The clonotype comes from a man aged 18-30 years in good health. This sequence joins TRBV10-3 and TRBJ2-2, with a tentative D call TRBD1 (5 bases). The CDR3 protein is CATRDSSNTGELFF. CDR3 DNA sequence: TGTGCCACGCGAGACAGTTCGAACACCGGGGAGCTGTTTTTT.